This section outlines one T cell receptor (beta chain) sequence together with its context. This sample is drawn from a study of blood T cell repertoires in COVID-19. V lost 1 base and J lost 6, with 7 bases in between. Germline loops: CDR1 SGHDT, CDR2 YYEEEE. The CDR3 length is 12 residues. This table comes from immunoSEQ multiplex PCR, and its TCRdb copy is limited to in-frame clones, with some not included. This table has 250,000 to 350,000 clones, 80% to 95% appearing once. Participants were aged about 18 to 95 years, lived in 24 US areas, and enrolled virtually. The receptor was derived from a woman in her thirties who had recovered from COVID-19. The sequenced material came from PBMCs or T cells enriched from blood (not recorded which). The chain combines TRBV5-6 with TRBJ1-1, with no clear D. The CDR3 loop reads CASSLLSAEAFF. In DNA, the CDR3 is TGTGCCAGCAGCTTGTTATCGGCTGAAGCTTTCTTT.